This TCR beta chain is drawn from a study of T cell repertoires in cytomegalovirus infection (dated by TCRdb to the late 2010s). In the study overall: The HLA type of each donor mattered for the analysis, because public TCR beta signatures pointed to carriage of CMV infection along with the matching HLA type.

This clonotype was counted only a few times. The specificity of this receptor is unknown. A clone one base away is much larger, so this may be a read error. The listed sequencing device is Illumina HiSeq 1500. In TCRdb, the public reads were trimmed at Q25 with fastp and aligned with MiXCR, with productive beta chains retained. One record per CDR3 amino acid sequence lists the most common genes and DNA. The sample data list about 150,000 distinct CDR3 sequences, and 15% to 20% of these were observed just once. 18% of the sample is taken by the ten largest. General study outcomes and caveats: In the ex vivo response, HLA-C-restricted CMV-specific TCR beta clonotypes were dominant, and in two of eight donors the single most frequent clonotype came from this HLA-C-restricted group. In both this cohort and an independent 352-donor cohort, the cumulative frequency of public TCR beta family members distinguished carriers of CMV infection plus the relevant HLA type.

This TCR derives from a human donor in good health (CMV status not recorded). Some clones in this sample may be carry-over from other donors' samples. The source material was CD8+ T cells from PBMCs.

The CDR3 loop reads CATSRAQENSPLNF. Read as DNA, the sequence is TGTGCCACCAGCAGAGCACAGGAAAATTCACCCCTCAACTTT. This sequence uses TRBV15 and TRBJ1-6; the best D guess is TRBD1, with 5 bases matching. The CDR3 holds 14 amino acids from the cysteine to the phenylalanine. Only the CDR3 part of the read is kept: 42 bases, read in frame from the first base. CDR1 is given as LNHNV and CDR2 as YYDKDF, both from the germline V gene (reference sequence). When the CDR3 is completed using the reference TRBV15 and TRBJ1-6 genes on either side, the full variable domain is DAMVIQNPRYQVTQFGKPVTLSCSQTLNHNVMYWYQQKSSQAPKLLFHYYDKDFNNEADTPDNFQSRRPNTSFCFLDIRSPGLGDTAMYLCATSRAQENSPLNFGNGTRLTVT.